This T cell receptor beta chain was profiled in a study of shared clonotypes between healthy human individuals. Findings of the study overall: Naive subsets generally exceeded memory subsets in estimated richness. Clonotype sharing among the donors was expected to vary with sequencing depth.

The V and J ends lost 8 bases and 8 bases respectively, with 16 bases between them. Germline CDR1 reads SNHLY; CDR2 reads FYNNEI. The CDR3 extends over 13 amino acids. Healthy HIV-negative adults without recent acute infections or vaccinations served as donors. The assay was immunoSEQ multiplex PCR, and TCRdb's table has in-frame clones only and misses some. The table shows about 1,500,000 clones, with 96% occurring only once. In regard to this clone: Its antigen is unidentified.

This sequence joins TRBV2 and TRBJ2-1; a possible D gene is TRBD2 (6 bases). Sequencing was performed on naive CD4+ T cells sorted from blood. Subset in this sample: CD45RA+ positively selected. This clonotype was sampled from a man aged 30-40 years in good health. The CDR3, as DNA: TGTGCCAGCGCGAGGACTACCAGATATGAGCAGTTCTTC. Amino acids: CASARTTRYEQFF. Using reference TRBV2 and TRBJ2-1 for the parts outside the CDR3, the full variable domain is EPEVTQTPSHQVTQMGQEVILRCVPISNHLYFYWYRQILGQKVEFLVSFYNNEISEKSEIFDDQFSVERPDGSNFTLKIRSTKLEDSAMYFCASARTTRYEQFFGPGTRLTVL.